Given below is one T cell receptor beta chain in context. No cognate antigen has been identified for it. Qualities for individual bases were not recorded, and no much larger clone is one base off. These data originate in a study of blood T cell repertoires in COVID-19 (dated by TCRdb to between 2020 and 2021). About the full investigation: Samples from collaborators originated in the United States, Italy and Spain and spanned both the acute and convalescent phases of COVID-19. The sample metadata nearly always contained a de-identified subject ID, COVID-19 status, age in years and sex. Samples were obtained from the ongoing ImmuneRACE study (first 160 participants) and from roughly 1,300 subjects provided by 6 global collaborators. The repertoires were made available in a free public database intended to serve as a resource for research on the immune response to SARS-CoV-2. The material from the prospective study consisted of cDNA or gDNA derived from T cells, B-cell-depleted T cells, or PBMCs. Deeply sampled blood TCRbeta repertoires from subjects exposed to, actively infected with, or recovered from COVID-19 were included in the dataset. Where available, HLA class I and class II types were taken from metadata supplied by the sample provider and were not determined by assay-based typing. The investigation overall reported the following: The quantity of clinical and demographic metadata differed by source and by participant and was supplied without curation.

TCRbeta CDR3 regions were amplified from genomic DNA by means of the immunoSEQ Assay, a bias-controlled multiplex PCR. In the original analysis: Nucleated cell counts per sample were estimated from amplification of reference gene primers within the assay. Sequence reads were collapsed and filtered to measure the absolute abundance of every unique TCRbeta CDR3 rearrangement. For each sample, productive Simpson clonality was calculated as the square root of Simpson's diversity index over productive rearrangements. Entries here come from immuneACCESS through TCRdb and include only in-frame sequences with V and J called. Some clones fail to appear in such tables; in the studies checked, an unresolved V gene covers under half of the shortfall, and the cause of the remainder is unknown. V and J calls and clone size are copied from that table; D and trimming were computed from the DNA. In this sample the table shows fewer than 65,000 clones, more than 85% of which occur a single time. About 4.2% of the sample is taken by the ten largest.

Each collaborating institution followed its own protocols to collect whole blood in K2EDTA tubes. For TCRbeta analysis, collaborators shipped samples as frozen whole blood, isolated PBMCs, or DNA extracted from either of those sample types. This receptor was taken from a middle-aged man with acute or convalescent COVID-19. Sequenced input: peripheral blood.

The nucleotides read TGTGCCAGCAGGCTCAGTTTAGGGGGCAATCAGCCCCAGCATTTT. This encodes CASRLSLGGNQPQHF. Here the chain combines TRBV6-5 and TRBJ1-5; matching of 5 bases hints at TRBD1 as the D gene. Inclusive of the bounding cysteine and phenylalanine, the CDR3 is 15 residues long. Only the CDR3 DNA is retained, 45 bases long and in frame from the first base. V sheds 6 bases and J sheds 2 bases, leaving 14 bases between their ends. CDR1 and CDR2 (MNHEY, SVGAGI) derive from the germline V gene.